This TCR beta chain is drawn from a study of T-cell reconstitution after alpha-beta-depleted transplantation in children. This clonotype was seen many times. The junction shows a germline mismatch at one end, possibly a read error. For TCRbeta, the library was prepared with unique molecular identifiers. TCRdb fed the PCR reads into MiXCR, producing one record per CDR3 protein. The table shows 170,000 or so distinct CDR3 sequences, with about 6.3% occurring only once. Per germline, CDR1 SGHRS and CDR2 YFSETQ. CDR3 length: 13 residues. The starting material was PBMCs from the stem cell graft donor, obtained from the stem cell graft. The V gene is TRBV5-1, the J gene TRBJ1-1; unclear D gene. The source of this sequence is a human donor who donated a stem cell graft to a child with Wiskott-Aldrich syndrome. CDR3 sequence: CASTLDPNTEAFF. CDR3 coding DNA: TGCGCCAGCACCTTGGATCCGAACACTGAAGCTTTCTTT.